The source of this TCR beta chain is a study of T-cell memory formation after mild COVID-19. Study-wide results and limits: Specificity for SARS-CoV-2 was not confirmed among the second-wave clones peaking on day 37.

Ten or more counts support this clonotype. Its antigen is unidentified. CDR3 length: 12 amino acids. CDR1 is SGHAT, CDR2 FQNNGV, per germline. V lost 10 bases to trimming and J lost 7 bases, with 14 bases between them. Employing constant-segment primers, 5'RACE generated TCR alpha and TCR beta cDNA libraries bearing sample barcodes and UMIs. TCRdb re-analysed the 5' RACE reads in MiXCR, keeping a single row per CDR3 protein. Among 340,000 or so distinct CDR3 sequences, 10% to 15% were seen once, and the ten largest hold about 21%. The receptor was isolated from a man aged 18 to 35 who had mild COVID-19 (a few samples of this study predate the infection). Cell type and time point are not known. The rearrangement joins TRBV11-2 to TRBJ2-1; D is unclear. Sequencing was carried out using PBMCs or a T cell subset sorted from them (not recorded which). The CDR3 here is CATETRSNEQFF. The CDR3 region has the DNA TGTGCCACCGAAACCCGAAGTAATGAGCAGTTCTTC.